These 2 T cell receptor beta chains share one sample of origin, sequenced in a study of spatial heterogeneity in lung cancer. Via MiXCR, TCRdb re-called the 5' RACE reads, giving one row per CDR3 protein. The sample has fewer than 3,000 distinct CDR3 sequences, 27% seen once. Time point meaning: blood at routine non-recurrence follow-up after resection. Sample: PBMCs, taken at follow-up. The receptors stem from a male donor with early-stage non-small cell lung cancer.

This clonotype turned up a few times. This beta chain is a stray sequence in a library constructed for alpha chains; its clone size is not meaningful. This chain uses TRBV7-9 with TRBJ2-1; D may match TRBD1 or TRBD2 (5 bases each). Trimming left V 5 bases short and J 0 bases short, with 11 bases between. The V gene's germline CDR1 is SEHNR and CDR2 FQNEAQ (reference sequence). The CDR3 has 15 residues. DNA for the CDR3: TGTGCCAGCAGCCCCCCAGGGAGCTCCTACAATGAGCAGTTCTTC. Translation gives CASSPPGSSYNEQFF.

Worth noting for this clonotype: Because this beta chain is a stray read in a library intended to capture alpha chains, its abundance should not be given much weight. CDR3 nucleotides: TGTGCCAGCAGCTTGATGGGCGGTTCCCCCTACGAGCAGTACTTC. It specifies CASSLMGGSPYEQYF. The chain is built from TRBV5-4 and TRBJ2-7; no firm D call. This CDR3 spans 15 amino acids. The germline gives CDR1 SGHNT, CDR2 YYREEE (reference sequence). The V end lost 1 base, the J end lost 2 bases, and 13 bases lay between the germline ends.